One sample yielded the 3 T cell receptor beta chains listed below, sequenced in a study of T cell responses to AZD1222 COVID-19 vaccine. The protocol was immunoSEQ multiplex PCR, while the TCRdb copy is restricted to in-frame clones and leaves out a portion. The profile covers more than 85,000 clones, with 86% appearing a single time and 5% taken by the ten largest. The sequenced sample was peripheral blood, obtained on day 0 of AZD1222 vaccination. All receptors come from an adult in good health.

V gene TRBV6-1 combines with J gene TRBJ2-3, with TRBD2 as a possible D gene (6 bases). CDR3 size: 20 residues. Germline CDR1 MNHNS, CDR2 SASEGT. Trimming removed 2 bases at V and 6 bases at J, with 30 bases between. The chain's CDR3 is CASSERRDVIVSVPGDTQYF. The CDR3 nucleotides read TGTGCCAGCAGTGAAAGGCGGGATGTAATCGTCTCAGTTCCCGGGGATACGCAGTATTTT.

The rearrangement joins TRBV7-2 to TRBJ2-7, with a tentative D call TRBD2 (6 bases). V was cut by 4 bases and J by 4 bases, with 14 bases left in between. Germline V gene lookup returns CDR1 SGHTA and CDR2 FQGNSA. The CDR3 sequence is 14 residues long. CDR3 bases: TGTGCCAGCAGCTCCCCGGGACTGGAGTACGAGCAGTACTTC. This codes for CASSSPGLEYEQYF.

This chain's CDR3 is CASSQGGPYSNQPQHF. The CDR3 DNA is TGTGCCAGCAGCCAAGGAGGCCCCTATAGCAATCAGCCCCAGCATTTT. V is TRBV14 and J is TRBJ1-5; D gene unclear. Trimming pared 1 base from V and 0 bases from J, leaving 10 bases between. This CDR3 has 16 residues. CDR1 SGHDN and CDR2 FVKESK come from the germline V gene.